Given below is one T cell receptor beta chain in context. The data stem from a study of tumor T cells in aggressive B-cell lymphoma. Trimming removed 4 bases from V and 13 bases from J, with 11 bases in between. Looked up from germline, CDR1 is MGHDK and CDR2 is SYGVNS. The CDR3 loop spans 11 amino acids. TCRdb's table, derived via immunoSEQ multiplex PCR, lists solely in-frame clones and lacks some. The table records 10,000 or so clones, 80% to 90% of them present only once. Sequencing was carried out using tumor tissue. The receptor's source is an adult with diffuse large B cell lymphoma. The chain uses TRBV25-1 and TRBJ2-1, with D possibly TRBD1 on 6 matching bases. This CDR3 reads CASSAGDGQFF. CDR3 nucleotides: TGTGCCAGCAGTGCAGGGGATGGACAGTTCTTC.